The 5 T cell receptor beta chains listed next were all sequenced from one sample in a study of tumor-infiltrating lymphocytes in primary liver carcinoma. Co-extracted RNA and DNA came from roughly 20-30 mg of unsorted bulk tissue. Total RNA amounting to around 530 ng was the source from which TCR beta cDNA was made with a constant-region primer. Nested multiplex PCR, run for three rounds with slightly modified ARM-PCR, yielded TCR beta libraries. For roughly 11 cycles apiece, the opening two PCR rounds ran with TRBV1-TRBV30 forward primers and a C-beta reverse primer. TCRdb reanalysed the multiplex PCR reads using MiXCR and keeps one entry per CDR3 protein. The sample has 40,000 to 55,000 distinct CDR3 sequences, around 77% seen once. Sequencing used liver tumor tissue from sampling region 5. Subset denoted: tumor region T5, tumor centre. The receptors shown here come from a man in his forties or fifties with primary liver carcinoma and hepatitis B virus infection.

This clonotype was observed a handful of times. A much larger clone differs by one base, so this may be a read error. The rearrangement links TRBV5-1 to TRBJ2-2, with TRBD1 identical over 7 bases. J gave up 3 bases and V 3 bases, and 11 bases lay outside the gene matches. CDR3 length: 17 residues. In germline, CDR1 is SGHRS, CDR2 YFSETQ. CDR3 DNA sequence: TGCGCCAGCAGCTCGGTCCCGGGACAGACGGACACCGGGGAGCTGTTTTTT. Amino acid sequence: CASSSVPGQTDTGELFF.

This clonotype was counted ten times or more. The rearrangement joins TRBV28 to TRBJ1-1; TRBD1 is a possible D gene (5 bases). CDR3 length: 13 residues. Germline V gene sequence: CDR1 MDHEN, CDR2 SYDVKM. V lost 4 bases and J 1 base, leaving 7 bases between the germline ends. The CDR3 region has the DNA TGTGCCAGCAGTTGGAGGGGGAACACTGAAGCTTTCTTT. It yields the protein CASSWRGNTEAFF.

This clonotype has only one observation. The gene calls are TRBV29-1 and TRBJ2-5; D possibly corresponds to TRBD1 (6 bases). Per the germline V gene, CDR1 is SQVTM and CDR2 is ANQGSEA. The V and J ends lost 6 bases and 8 bases respectively, with 16 bases between them. CDR3 length: 12 residues. The chain's CDR3 is CSVLQGWTTQYF. The CDR3 DNA sequence: TGCAGCGTGCTACAGGGATGGACAACCCAGTACTTC.

This clonotype has ten or more counts. The rearrangement joins TRBV12-3 or TRBV12-4 to TRBJ2-4, with TRBD1 identical over 9 bases. This CDR3 is built from 17 residues. V lost 6 bases to trimming and J lost 6 bases; unmatched junction nucleotides: 15. CDR3 amino acids: CASSFFGPGQGTNIQYF. The DNA for the CDR3 is TGTGCCAGCAGCTTTTTTGGCCCGGGACAGGGTACAAACATTCAGTACTTC.

With respect to this clonotype: The junction does not match germline at one end; this may be a read error. The J gene is TRBJ1-3, the V gene TRBV12-3 or TRBV12-4; weak D call: TRBD1 (6 bases). This CDR3 is 14 amino acids long. The CDR3 DNA sequence: TGTGCCGGCAGTTTTCGGGGGGCTGAAAACACCATATATTTT. It specifies CAGSFRGAENTIYF.